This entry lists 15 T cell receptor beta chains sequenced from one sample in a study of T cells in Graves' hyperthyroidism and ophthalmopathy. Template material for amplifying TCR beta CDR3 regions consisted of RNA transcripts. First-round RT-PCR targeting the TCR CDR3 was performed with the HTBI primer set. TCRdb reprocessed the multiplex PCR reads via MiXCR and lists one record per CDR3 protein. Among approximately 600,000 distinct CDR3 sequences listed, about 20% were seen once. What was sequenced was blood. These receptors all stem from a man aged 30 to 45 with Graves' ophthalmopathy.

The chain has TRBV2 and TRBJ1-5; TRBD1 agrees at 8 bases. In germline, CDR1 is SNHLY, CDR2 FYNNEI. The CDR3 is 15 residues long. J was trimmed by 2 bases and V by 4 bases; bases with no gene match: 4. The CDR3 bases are TGTGCCAGCAGTGTCGGACAGGGCCGCAATCAGCCCCAGCATTTT. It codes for CASSVGQGRNQPQHF. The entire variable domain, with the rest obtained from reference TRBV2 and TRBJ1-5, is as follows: EPEVTQTPSHQVTQMGQEVILRCVPISNHLYFYWYRQILGQKVEFLVSFYNNEISEKSEIFDDQFSVERPDGSNFTLKIRSTKLEDSAMYFCASSVGQGRNQPQHFGDGTRLSIL.

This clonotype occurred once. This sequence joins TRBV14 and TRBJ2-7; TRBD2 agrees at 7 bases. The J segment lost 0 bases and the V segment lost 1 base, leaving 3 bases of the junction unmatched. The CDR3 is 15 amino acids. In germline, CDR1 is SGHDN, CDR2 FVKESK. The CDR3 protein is CASSQGLAFSYEQYF. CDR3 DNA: TGTGCCAGCAGCCAAGGACTAGCCTTCTCCTACGAGCAGTACTTC. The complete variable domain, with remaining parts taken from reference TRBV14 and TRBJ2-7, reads EAGVTQFPSHSVIEKGQTVTLRCDPISGHDNLYWYRRVMGKEIKFLLHFVKESKQDESGMPNNRFLAERTGGTYSTLKVQPAELEDSGVYFCASSQGLAFSYEQYFGPGTRLTVT.

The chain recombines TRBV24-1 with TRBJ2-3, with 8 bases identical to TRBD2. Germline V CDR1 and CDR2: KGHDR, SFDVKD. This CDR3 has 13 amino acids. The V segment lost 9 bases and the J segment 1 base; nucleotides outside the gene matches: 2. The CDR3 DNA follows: TGTGCCACCCTGACTAGCGGCACAGATACGCAGTATTTT. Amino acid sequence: CATLTSGTDTQYF.

This CDR3 is CASSYPSNQPQHF. In nucleotides, the CDR3 is TGTGCCAGCAGTTACCCGAGCAATCAGCCCCAGCATTTT. The chain has TRBV28 and TRBJ1-5; D is uncertain. V lost 4 bases and J lost 1, with 5 bases in between. The CDR3 is made up of 13 amino acids. Germline lookup yields CDR1 MDHEN and CDR2 SYDVKM.

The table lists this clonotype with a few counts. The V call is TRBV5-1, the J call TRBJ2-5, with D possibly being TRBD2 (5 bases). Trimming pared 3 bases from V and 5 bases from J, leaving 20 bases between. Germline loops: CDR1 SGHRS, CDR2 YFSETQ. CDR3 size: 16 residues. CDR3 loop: CASSSIELAPGETQYF. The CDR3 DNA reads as TGCGCCAGCAGCTCGATAGAGCTAGCACCCGGGGAGACCCAGTACTTC.

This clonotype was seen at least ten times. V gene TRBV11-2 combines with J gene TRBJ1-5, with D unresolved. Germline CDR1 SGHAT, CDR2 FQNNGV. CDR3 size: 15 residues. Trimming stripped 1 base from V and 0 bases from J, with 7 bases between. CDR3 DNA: TGTGCCAGCAGCTTAGGCAGCCATAGCAATCAGCCCCAGCATTTT. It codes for CASSLGSHSNQPQHF.

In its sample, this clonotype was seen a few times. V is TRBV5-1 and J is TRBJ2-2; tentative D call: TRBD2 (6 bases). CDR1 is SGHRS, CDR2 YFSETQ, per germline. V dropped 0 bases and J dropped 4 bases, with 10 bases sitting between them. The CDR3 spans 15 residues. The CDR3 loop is CASSLGGRTTGELFF. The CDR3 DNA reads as TGCGCCAGCAGCTTGGGAGGGAGGACCACCGGGGAGCTGTTTTTT.

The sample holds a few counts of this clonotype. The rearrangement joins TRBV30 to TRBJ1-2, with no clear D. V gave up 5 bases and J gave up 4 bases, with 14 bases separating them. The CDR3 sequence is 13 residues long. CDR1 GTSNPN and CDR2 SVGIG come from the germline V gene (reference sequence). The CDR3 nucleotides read TGTGCCTGGGTTTCTCCGGGCAGCTATGGCTACACCTTC. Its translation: CAWVSPGSYGYTF.

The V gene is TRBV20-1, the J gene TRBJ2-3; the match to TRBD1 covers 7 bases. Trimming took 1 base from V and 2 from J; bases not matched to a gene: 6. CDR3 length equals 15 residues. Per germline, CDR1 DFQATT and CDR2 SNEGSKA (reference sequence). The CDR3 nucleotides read TGCAGTGCTAGAGGACGACAGGGCCCCACAGATACGCAGTATTTT. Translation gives CSARGRQGPTDTQYF.

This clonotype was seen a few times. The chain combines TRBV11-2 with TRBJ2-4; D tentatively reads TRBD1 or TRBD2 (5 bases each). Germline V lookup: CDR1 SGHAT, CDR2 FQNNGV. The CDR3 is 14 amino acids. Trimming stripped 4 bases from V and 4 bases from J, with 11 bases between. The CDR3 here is CASSSPGRKNIQYF. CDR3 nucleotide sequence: TGTGCCAGCAGCTCCCCGGGGCGAAAAAACATTCAGTACTTC.

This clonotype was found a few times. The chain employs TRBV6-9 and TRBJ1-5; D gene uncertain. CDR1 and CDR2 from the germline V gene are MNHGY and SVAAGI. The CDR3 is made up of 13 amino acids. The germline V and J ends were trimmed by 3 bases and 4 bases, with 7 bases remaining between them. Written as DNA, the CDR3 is TGTGCCAGCAGTTACGGTGTGAATCAGCCCCAGCATTTT. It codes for CASSYGVNQPQHF.

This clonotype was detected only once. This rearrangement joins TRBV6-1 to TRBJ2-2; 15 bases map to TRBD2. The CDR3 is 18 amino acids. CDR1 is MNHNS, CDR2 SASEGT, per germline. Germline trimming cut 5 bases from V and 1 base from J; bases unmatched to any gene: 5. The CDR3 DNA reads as TGTGCCAGCAGTATGGGACTAGCGGGAGGACAGAACACCGGGGAGCTGTTTTTT. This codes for CASSMGLAGGQNTGELFF.

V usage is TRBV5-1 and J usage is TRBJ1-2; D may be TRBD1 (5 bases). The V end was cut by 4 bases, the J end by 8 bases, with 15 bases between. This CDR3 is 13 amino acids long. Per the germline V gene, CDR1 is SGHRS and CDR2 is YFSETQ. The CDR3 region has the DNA TGCGCCAGCAGCCACGATCCGGGACGCGGCTACACCTTC. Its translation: CASSHDPGRGYTF.

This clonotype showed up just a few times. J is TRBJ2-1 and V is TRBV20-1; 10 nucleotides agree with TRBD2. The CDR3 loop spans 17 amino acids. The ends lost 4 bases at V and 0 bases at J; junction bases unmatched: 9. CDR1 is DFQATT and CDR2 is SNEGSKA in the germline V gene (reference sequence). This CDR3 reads CSATPSGREFSYNEQFF. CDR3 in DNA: TGCAGTGCTACTCCTAGCGGGAGAGAATTCTCCTACAATGAGCAGTTCTTC.

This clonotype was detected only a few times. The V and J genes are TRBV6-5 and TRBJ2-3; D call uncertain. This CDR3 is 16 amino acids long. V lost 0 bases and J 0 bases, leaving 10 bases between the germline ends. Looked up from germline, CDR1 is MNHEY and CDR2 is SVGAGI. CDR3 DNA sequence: TGTGCCAGCAGTTACTCGCGGACGGCTAGCACAGATACGCAGTATTTT. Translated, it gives CASSYSRTASTDTQYF.